This T cell receptor beta chain emerged from a study of T cells in Graves' hyperthyroidism and ophthalmopathy. Study-level information: Once the initial diagnosis was made, peripheral blood was obtained before any treatment. Broader study findings: Most clonotypes that expanded in the thyroid above 0.001 also showed up in blood.

Newly diagnosed patients aged 18 to 65 had hyperthyroidism of under 2 months' duration. Orbital computed tomography, thyroid ultrasound, serum thyroxine and TRAb, and clinical symptoms together informed the diagnoses. V was pared by 0 bases and J by 3 bases, with 8 bases between. This CDR3 region has 14 residues. CDR1 and CDR2 (germline): MNHEY, SVGAGI. This clonotype was seen at least ten times. As yet, its antigen is unknown. RNA transcripts served as the template for amplifying TCR beta CDR3 regions. The primer set for the first-round RT-PCR of the TCR CDR3 was HTBI. TCRdb reprocessed the multiplex PCR reads with MiXCR, giving one entry per CDR3 protein. The data show under 300,000 distinct CDR3 sequences, around 25% seen once.

The sample taken for sequencing was blood. The sequence was collected from a man aged 35 to 55 with Graves' hyperthyroidism that later progressed to Graves' ophthalmopathy. The V and J genes are TRBV6-5 and TRBJ1-2; D remains ambiguous. CDR3: CASSYSGPDYGYTF. Written as DNA, the CDR3 is TGTGCCAGCAGTTACTCCGGACCGGACTATGGCTACACCTTC.